This TCR beta chain was profiled in a study of identical twins listed by TCRdb under 2016. Background on the whole study: The study deep-sequenced TCR alpha and beta repertoires from monozygotic twins, unrelated adults of various ages and cord blood to test whether fetal clonotypes persist. To rule out contamination, replicate twin experiments were performed at different times with different library preparation protocols.

The protocol used for the library was 5' RACE. These reads were obtained on an Illumina HiSeq 2000. Template switching introduced a universal primer binding site; the final cDNA contained a unique molecular identifier, enabling accurate counting of TCR cDNA molecules. Specific primers in the conserved constant-segment region were used to synthesize first-strand cDNA for the TCR alpha and beta chains. To control for contamination, each cDNA library was double barcoded with a SMART-Mk sample barcode plus Illumina barcodes. TruSeq adapter sequences and Illumina sample barcodes were added in two successive PCR steps. Sequencing of the TCR alpha and beta cDNA libraries was done on the Illumina HiSeq platform using custom primers. The authors' pipeline ran thus. MiGEC was used to process raw reads and extract unique molecular identifiers, and MiXCR was used to find CDR3 positions. Recombination models were inferred per individual with the repgenHMM and IGoR tools using an EM algorithm. The analysis of shared clonotypes was done with the tcR package in R, with sharing normalized by the product of cloneset sizes. Out-of-frame nonproductive sequences were analyzed to study raw recombination free of thymic and clonal selection effects. In TCRdb, the public reads were trimmed at Q25 with fastp and aligned with MiXCR, with productive beta chains retained. Every CDR3 protein is listed once, alongside the most common genes and DNA of its rows. TCRdb, not the original authors, processed these V and J calls. In all, the sample holds hundreds of thousands of distinct CDR3 sequences, and about 8% of those were seen once. Roughly 2% of the sample rests with the top ten.

V gives up 6 bases and J gives up 0 bases, and the segment between their germline ends measures 12 bases. The germline V gene sets CDR1 to MDHEN and CDR2 to SYDVKM. Spanning cysteine to phenylalanine, the CDR3 consists of 15 amino acids. The only DNA kept is the CDR3, 45 bases in frame from the first base. Only healthy Caucasian donors were included. Three pairs of female monozygotic twins, all aged roughly 18 to 29 years, made up the twin cohort. Miltenyi CD45RO+ enrichment and human naive T-cell isolation kits were used to isolate memory (CD45RO+) and naive T cells from PBMC. The research as a whole found: Because the same donors could not be followed over many years, conclusions were based on cross-sectional statistical analysis. Zero-insertion analyses could be partly confounded by invariant T cells such as MAIT and iNKT, although diverse VJ usage argued against such confounding for most clonotypes. Compared with coincidental sharing between unrelated individuals, out-of-frame TCR alpha sequences shared between twins showed an excess of sequences with low generation probability. Abundant cord blood beta clonotypes carried fewer insertions; young adult naive repertoires showed a weaker similar trend, while memory repertoires showed none. In monozygotic twins, recombination models systematically underestimated out-of-frame TCR alpha sharing, but the models matched the sharing seen between unrelated individuals. In beta out-of-frame sequences, excess twin sharing was weaker, because having fewer shared sequences lowered the signal-to-noise ratio.

On this clonotype itself: It has no known antigen specificity. No base quality information exists; no much larger clone differs at one position.

These data are also associated with another study on yellow fever vaccine responses in identical twins. As that second paper reports: According to the authors, in identical twins the way T cells responded to vaccination appeared partly convergent and partly personalized. The study precisely tracked vaccine-responding T cell clones in identical twins.

What was sequenced was memory (CD45RO+) T cells sorted from blood. In light of the paper, this sample's cell subset or site label describes: CD45RO+ enriched T cells. The sequence is built from TRBV28 and TRBJ2-4; TRBD2 could be the D gene, as 6 bases match. This receptor was identified in a woman between 18 and 30 years old in good health. The sequenced DNA is TGTGCCAGCAGCGCGGGACCTGTAGCCAAAAACATTCAGTACTTC. Translated, it reads CASSAGPVAKNIQYF.